What follows is one T cell receptor (beta chain) and its context. These data belong to a study of monozygotic twins with inflammatory bowel disease. The template switching step added UMIs that contained a 6-nucleotide sample barcode. From its re-call of the 5' RACE reads, TCRdb lists each CDR3 protein once, without DNA. The data include 150,000 or so distinct CDR3 sequences; the top ten clones carry approximately 7.4%. The CDR3 has 15 amino acids. The sequence was obtained from a human donor with ulcerative colitis or Crohn's disease, or a healthy co-twin of an affected twin (not recorded which). The chain carries TRBV12-3 or TRBV12-4 and TRBJ1-2. Sequenced sample: blood. This CDR3 reads CASSWRLRNNYGYTF.